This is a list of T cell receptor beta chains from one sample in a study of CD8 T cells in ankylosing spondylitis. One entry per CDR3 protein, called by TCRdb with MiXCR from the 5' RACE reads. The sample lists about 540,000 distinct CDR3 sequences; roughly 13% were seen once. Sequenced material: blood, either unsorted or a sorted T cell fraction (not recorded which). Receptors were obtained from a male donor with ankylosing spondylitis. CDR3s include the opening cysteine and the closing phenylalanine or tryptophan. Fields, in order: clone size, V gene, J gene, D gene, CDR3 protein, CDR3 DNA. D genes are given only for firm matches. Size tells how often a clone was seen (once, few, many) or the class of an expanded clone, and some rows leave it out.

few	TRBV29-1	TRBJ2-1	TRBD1	CSVKDRGGHNEQFF	TGCAGCGTTAAGGACCGAGGGGGCCACAATGAGCAGTTCTTC
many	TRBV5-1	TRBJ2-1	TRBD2	CASSLSSGNYNEQFF	TGCGCCAGCAGCTTGTCTAGCGGGAACTACAATGAGCAGTTCTTC
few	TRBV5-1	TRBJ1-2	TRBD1	CASSPEGQLLSGYTF	TGCGCCAGCAGCCCTGAGGGACAGCTCCTCAGTGGCTACACCTTC
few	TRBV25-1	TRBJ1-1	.	CASSERWARSTEAFF	TGTGCCAGCAGTGAACGGTGGGCGCGTTCCACTGAAGCTTTCTTT
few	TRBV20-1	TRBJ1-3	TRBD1	CSARQGRSGNTIYF	TGCAGTGCGCGACAGGGACGGTCTGGAAACACCATATATTTT
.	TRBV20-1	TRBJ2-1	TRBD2	CSAYSGTTNEQFF	TGCAGTGCTTATAGCGGGACAACGAATGAGCAGTTCTTC
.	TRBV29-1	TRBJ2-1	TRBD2	CSATIAGGSFF	TGCAGCGCGACAATAGCGGGAGGCTCGTTCTTC
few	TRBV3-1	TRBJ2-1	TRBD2	CASSQDTVAGVHDEQFF	TGTGCCAGCAGCCAAGATACAGTAGCGGGAGTTCATGATGAGCAGTTCTTC
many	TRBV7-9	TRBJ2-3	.	CASSLSARGTDTQYF	TGTGCCAGCAGCTTATCGGCGCGGGGAACAGATACGCAGTATTTT
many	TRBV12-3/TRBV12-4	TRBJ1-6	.	CASSVALNSPLHF	TGTGCCAGCAGCGTCGCACTGAATTCACCCCTCCACTTT
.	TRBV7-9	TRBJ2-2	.	CASSLEPIDITGELFF	TGTGCCAGCAGCTTAGAACCCATAGACATTACCGGGGAGCTGTTTTTT
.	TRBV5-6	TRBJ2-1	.	CASSLGLKHNEQFF	TGTGCCAGCAGCTTGGGTTTAAAGCACAATGAGCAGTTCTTC
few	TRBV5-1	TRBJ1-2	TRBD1	CASSAGTVGYGYTF	TGCGCCAGCAGCGCTGGGACAGTGGGCTATGGCTACACCTTC
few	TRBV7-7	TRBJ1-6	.	CASSLGPAGSPLHF	TGTGCCAGCAGCTTAGGTCCGGCTGGTTCACCCCTCCACTTT
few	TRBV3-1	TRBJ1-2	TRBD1	CASSQDWTGVTF	TGTGCCAGCAGCCAAGATTGGACAGGGGTTACCTTC
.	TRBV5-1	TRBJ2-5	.	CASSTDPPPKETQYF	TGCGCCAGCAGCACGGACCCCCCGCCGAAAGAGACCCAGTACTTC
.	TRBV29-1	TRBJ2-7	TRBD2	CSVGASGSYEQYF	TGCAGCGTGGGGGCTAGCGGGAGCTACGAGCAGTACTTC
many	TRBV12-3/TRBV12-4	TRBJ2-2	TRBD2	CASSFGGGSTGELFF	TGTGCCAGCAGTTTTGGGGGGGGGAGCACCGGGGAGCTGTTTTTT
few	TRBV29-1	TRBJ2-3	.	CSVARGLTDTQYF	TGCAGCGTTGCAAGGGGCCTCACAGATACGCAGTATTTT
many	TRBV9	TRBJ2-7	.	CASSPLSSYEQYF	TGTGCCAGCAGCCCCCTGAGCTCCTACGAGCAGTACTTC
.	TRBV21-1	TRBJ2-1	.	CASREGEGPYNEQFF	TGTGCCAGCAGGGAAGGTGAGGGTCCCTACAATGAGCAGTTCTTC
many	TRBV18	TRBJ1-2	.	CASLASGQNYGYTF	TGTGCCAGCCTCGCTTCCGGACAGAACTATGGCTACACCTTC
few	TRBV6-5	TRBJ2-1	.	CASSYLGAAYNEQFF	TGTGCCAGCAGTTACTTGGGGGCAGCCTACAATGAGCAGTTCTTC
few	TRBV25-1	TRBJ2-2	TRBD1	CASSEDRAPDTGELFF	TGTGCCAGCAGTGAGGACAGGGCCCCCGACACCGGGGAGCTGTTTTTT